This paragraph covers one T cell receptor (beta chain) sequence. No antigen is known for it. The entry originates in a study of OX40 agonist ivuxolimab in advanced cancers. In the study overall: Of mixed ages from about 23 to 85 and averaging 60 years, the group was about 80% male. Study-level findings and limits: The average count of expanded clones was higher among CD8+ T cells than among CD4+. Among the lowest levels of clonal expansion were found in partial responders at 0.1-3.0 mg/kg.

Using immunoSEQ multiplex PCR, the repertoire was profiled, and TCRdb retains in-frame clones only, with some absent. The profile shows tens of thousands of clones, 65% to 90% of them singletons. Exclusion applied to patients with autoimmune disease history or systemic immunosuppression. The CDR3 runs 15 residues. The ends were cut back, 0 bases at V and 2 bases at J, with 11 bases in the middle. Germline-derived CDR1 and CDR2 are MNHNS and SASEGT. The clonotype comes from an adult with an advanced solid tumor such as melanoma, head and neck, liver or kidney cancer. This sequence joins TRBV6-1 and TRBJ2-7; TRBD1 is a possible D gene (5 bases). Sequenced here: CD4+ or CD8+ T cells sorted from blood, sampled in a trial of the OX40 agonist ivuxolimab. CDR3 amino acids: CASSEAAGLPYEQYF. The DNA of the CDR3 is TGTGCCAGCAGTGAAGCTGCAGGGCTTCCCTACGAGCAGTACTTC.